This entry lists 10 T cell receptor beta chains sequenced from one sample in a study of cytomegalovirus exposure and HLA in healthy donors. In the PCR, 60 Vbeta and 13 Jbeta primers were used. Generated by immunoSEQ multiplex PCR, the TCRdb table keeps only in-frame clones and is missing some. This table has about 170,000 clones, 55% to 65% appearing once. Sequenced material: PBMCs. The receptors stem from a man aged 40-50 years in good health and CMV-seronegative.

The J gene is TRBJ1-1, the V gene TRBV29-1; 10 bases agree with TRBD1. The CDR3 contains 13 residues. Trimming cost V 5 bases and J 6 bases; bases outside gene matches: 6. Per the germline V gene, CDR1 is SQVTM and CDR2 is ANQGSEA. Here the CDR3 DNA reads TGCAGCGTTTCCCTGACAGGGGGCTCTGAAGCTTTCTTT. Encoded protein: CSVSLTGGSEAFF.

This clone was counted only a few times. The chain carries TRBV5-1 and TRBJ2-3, with a possible D match to TRBD2 (6 bases). This CDR3 is 15 amino acids long. Germline V gives CDR1 SGHRS, CDR2 YFSETQ. Trimming shortened V by 2 bases and J by 2 bases, and 12 bases separated the two germline ends. Here the CDR3 DNA reads TGCGCCAGCAGCTTCGAGGGAGGATTCACAGATACGCAGTATTTT. This codes for CASSFEGGFTDTQYF. Full variable domain (rest looked up from reference TRBV5-1 and TRBJ2-3): KAGVTQTPRYLIKTRGQQVTLSCSPISGHRSVSWYQQTPGQGLQFLFEYFSETQRNKGNFPGRFSGRQFSNSRSEMNVSTLELGDSALYLCASSFEGGFTDTQYFGPGTRLTVL.

The rearrangement joins TRBV6-5 to TRBJ1-2; D uncertain. Between the trimmed V and J ends, which lost 10 bases and 8 bases, there was a span of 14 bases. The CDR3 loop spans 11 amino acids. CDR1 MNHEY and CDR2 SVGAGI come from the germline V gene. In nucleotides, the CDR3 is TGTGCCACCTTCGGGGTCAGGGGCTACACCTTC. Translation: CATFGVRGYTF.

This clone was observed a few times. The V gene is TRBV18, the J gene TRBJ2-2, with 8 bases fitting TRBD1. V lost 4 bases to trimming and J lost 6 bases; unmatched junction nucleotides: 16. Germline V CDR1 and CDR2: KGHSH, LQKENI. The CDR3 loop spans 18 amino acids. In DNA form, the CDR3 reads TGTGCCAGCTCACTTCTCCCATTGGACAGGGTCCGCGCCGGGGAGCTGTTTTTT. This encodes CASSLLPLDRVRAGELFF.

V and J are TRBV19 and TRBJ2-7; tentative D call: TRBD1 (5 bases). The germline gives CDR1 LNHDA, CDR2 SQIVND (reference sequence). The CDR3 runs 14 residues. With 1 base removed from V and 0 bases from J, the gap between germline ends came to 7 bases. The CDR3 DNA follows: TGTGCCAGTAGTATAGCCAGGGACTCCTACGAGCAGTACTTC. Protein product: CASSIARDSYEQYF.

V gene TRBV23-1 combines with J gene TRBJ2-1; D unclear. TRBV23-1 belongs to the ORF category, with a function that is uncertain. The V end was cut by 0 bases, the J end by 10 bases, with 7 bases between. The CDR3 loop spans 12 amino acids. CDR3: CASSQSGREQFF. In DNA form, the CDR3 reads TGCGCCAGCAGTCAATCGGGCAGAGAGCAGTTCTTC.

The chain links TRBV5-1 to TRBJ2-5; a possible D gene is TRBD2 (6 bases). V shed 6 bases and J shed 4 bases, with 19 bases lying between them. The CDR3 is 15 residues long. Per germline, CDR1 SGHRS and CDR2 YFSETQ. The CDR3 loop reads CASNPGGLKGETQYF. DNA for the CDR3: TGCGCCAGCAACCCCGGGGGTTTAAAGGGAGAGACCCAGTACTTC.

The genes are TRBV4-1 and TRBJ1-1, with D possibly TRBD1 on 6 matching bases. Per germline, CDR1 MGHRA and CDR2 YSYEKL. This CDR3 spans 15 amino acids. Trimming took off 4 bases at V and 0 bases at J, with 12 bases between the two ends. CDR3 in amino acids: CASSRGQTLNTEAFF. The CDR3 DNA sequence: TGCGCCAGCAGCCGAGGACAGACATTGAACACTGAAGCTTTCTTT.

This rearrangement joins TRBV4-2 to TRBJ2-4; weak D call: TRBD1 (8 bases). Germline CDR1 reads LGHNA; CDR2 reads YNFKEQ. This CDR3 is built from 14 residues. Trimming stripped 3 bases from V and 6 bases from J, with 12 bases between. The chain's CDR3 is CASSQNRGGNIQYF. The CDR3 region has the DNA TGTGCCAGCAGCCAGAACAGGGGGGGAAACATTCAGTACTTC.

V is TRBV6-1 and J is TRBJ1-3; 7 bases are shared with TRBD1. The J segment lost 0 bases and the V segment lost 6 bases, leaving 5 bases of the junction unmatched. There are 15 residues in the CDR3. CDR1 is MNHNS and CDR2 is SASEGT in the germline V gene. The CDR3 here is CASRLGTASGNTIYF. DNA of the CDR3: TGTGCCAGCAGGCTAGGGACAGCCTCTGGAAACACCATATATTTT.